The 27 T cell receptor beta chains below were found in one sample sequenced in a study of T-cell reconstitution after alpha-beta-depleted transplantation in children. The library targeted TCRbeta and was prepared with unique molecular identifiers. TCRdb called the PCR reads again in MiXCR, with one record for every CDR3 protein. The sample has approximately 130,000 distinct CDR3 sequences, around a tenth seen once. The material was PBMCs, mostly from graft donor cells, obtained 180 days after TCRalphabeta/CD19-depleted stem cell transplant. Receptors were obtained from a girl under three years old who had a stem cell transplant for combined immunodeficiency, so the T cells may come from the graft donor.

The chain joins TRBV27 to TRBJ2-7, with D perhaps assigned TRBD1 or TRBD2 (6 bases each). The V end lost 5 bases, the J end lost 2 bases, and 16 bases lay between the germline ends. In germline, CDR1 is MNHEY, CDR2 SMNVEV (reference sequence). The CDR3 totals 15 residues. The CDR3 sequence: CASSKHGGRAYEQYF. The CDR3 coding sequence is TGTGCCAGCAGTAAACACGGGGGCAGAGCCTACGAGCAGTACTTC.

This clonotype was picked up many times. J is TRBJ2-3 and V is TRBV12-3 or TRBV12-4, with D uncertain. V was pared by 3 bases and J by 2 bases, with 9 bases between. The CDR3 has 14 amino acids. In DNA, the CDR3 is TGTGCCAGCAGTTTCTCGTCCCCCACAGATACGCAGTATTTT. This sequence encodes CASSFSSPTDTQYF.

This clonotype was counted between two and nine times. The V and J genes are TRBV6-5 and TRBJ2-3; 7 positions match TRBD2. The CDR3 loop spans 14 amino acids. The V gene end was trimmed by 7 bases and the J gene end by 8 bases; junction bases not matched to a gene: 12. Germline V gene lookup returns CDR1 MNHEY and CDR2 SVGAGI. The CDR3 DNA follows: TGTGCCAGCACAACCGGCGGGGGAGAGGGTACGCAGTATTTT. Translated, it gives CASTTGGGEGTQYF.

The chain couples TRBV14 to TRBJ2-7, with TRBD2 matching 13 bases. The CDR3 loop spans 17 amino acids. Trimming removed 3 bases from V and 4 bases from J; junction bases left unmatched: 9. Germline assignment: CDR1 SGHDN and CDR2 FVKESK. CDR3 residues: CASSHQGPGLAGYEQYF. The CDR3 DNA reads TGTGCCAGCAGCCACCAGGGCCCGGGACTAGCGGGATACGAGCAGTACTTC.

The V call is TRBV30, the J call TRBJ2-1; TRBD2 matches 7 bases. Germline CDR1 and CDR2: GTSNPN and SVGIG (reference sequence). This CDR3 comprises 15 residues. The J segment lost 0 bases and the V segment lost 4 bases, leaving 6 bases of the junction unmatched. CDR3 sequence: CAWILAEGSYNEQFF. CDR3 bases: TGTGCCTGGATCCTAGCGGAGGGCTCCTACAATGAGCAGTTCTTC.

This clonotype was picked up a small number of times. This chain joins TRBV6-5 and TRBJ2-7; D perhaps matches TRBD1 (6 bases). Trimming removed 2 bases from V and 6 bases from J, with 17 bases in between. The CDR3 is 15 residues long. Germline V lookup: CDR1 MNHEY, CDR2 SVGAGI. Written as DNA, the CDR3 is TGTGCCAGCAGTTACGGGTGGACAGCCCTCTCCGAGCAGTACTTC. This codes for CASSYGWTALSEQYF.

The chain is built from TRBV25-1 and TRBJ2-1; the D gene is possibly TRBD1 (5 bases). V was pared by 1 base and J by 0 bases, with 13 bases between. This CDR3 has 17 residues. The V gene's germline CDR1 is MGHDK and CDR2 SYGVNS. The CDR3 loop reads CASSESSRVSSYNEQFF. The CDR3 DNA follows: TGTGCCAGCAGTGAATCGTCCAGGGTGAGCTCCTACAATGAGCAGTTCTTC.

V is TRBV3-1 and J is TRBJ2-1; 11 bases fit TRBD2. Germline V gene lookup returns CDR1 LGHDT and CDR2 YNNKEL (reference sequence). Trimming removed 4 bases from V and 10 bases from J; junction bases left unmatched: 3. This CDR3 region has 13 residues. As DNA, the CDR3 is TGTGCCAGCAGCCGACTAGCGGGACTGGAGCAGTTCTTC. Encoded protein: CASSRLAGLEQFF.

The DNA of the CDR3 is TGTGCCAGCACCGTCTTCCGGAACACTGAAGCTTTCTTT. Translated, it gives CASTVFRNTEAFF. The chain joins TRBV7-9 to TRBJ1-1; D gene unclear. The CDR3 is 13 amino acids. CDR1 is SEHNR, CDR2 FQNEAQ, per germline (reference sequence). Trimming removed 7 bases at V and 1 base at J, with 10 bases between.

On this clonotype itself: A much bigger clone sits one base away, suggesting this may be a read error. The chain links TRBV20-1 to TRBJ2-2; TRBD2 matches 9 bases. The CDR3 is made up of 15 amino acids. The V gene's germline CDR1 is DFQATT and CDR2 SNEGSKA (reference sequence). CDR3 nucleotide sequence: TGCAGTGCTAGAGTAGCGGGAGCGAACACCGGGGAGCCGTTTTTT. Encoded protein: CSARVAGANTGEPFF.

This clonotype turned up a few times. The CDR3 sequence is CASSPGAYGYGYTF. For the CDR3, the DNA is TGTGCCAGCAGCCCCGGGGCCTACGGGTATGGCTACACCTTC. The V gene is TRBV12-3 or TRBV12-4, the J gene TRBJ1-2, with D possibly TRBD1 on 5 matching bases. This CDR3 has 14 residues. V lost 6 bases, J lost 5 bases, and 16 bases lay in between.

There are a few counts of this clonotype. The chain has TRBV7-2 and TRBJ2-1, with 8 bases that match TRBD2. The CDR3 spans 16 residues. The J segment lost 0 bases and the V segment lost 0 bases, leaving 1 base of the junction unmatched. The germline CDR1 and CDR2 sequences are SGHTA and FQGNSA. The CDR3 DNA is TGTGCCAGCAGCTTAGCGGCGGGGGGCTCCTACAATGAGCAGTTCTTC. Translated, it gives CASSLAAGGSYNEQFF.

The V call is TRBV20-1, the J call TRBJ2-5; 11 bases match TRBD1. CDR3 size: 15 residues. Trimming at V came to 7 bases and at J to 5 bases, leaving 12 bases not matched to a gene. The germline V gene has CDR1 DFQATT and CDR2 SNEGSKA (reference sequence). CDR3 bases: TGCAGTGTAGGACAGGGGGCTCCCTCTGGGGAGACCCAGTACTTC. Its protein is CSVGQGAPSGETQYF.

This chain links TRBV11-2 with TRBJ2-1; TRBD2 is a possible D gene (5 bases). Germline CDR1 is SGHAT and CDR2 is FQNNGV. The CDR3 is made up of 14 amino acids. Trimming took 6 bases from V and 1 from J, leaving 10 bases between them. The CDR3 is CASRPLGSYNEQFF. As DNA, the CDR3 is TGTGCCAGCAGACCACTAGGGTCCTACAATGAGCAGTTCTTC. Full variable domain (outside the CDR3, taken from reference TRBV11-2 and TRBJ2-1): EAGVAQSPRYKIIEKRQSVAFWCNPISGHATLYWYQQILGQGPKLLIQFQNNGVVDDSQLPKDRFSAERLKGVDSTLKIQPAKLEDSAVYLCASRPLGSYNEQFFGPGTRLTVL.

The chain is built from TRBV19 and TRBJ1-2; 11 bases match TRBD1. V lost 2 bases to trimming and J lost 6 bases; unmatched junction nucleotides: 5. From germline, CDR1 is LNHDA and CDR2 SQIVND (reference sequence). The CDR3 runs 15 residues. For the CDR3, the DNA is TGTGCCAGTAGTATATGGACAGGGGGCGAGGATGGCTACACCTTC. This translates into CASSIWTGGEDGYTF.

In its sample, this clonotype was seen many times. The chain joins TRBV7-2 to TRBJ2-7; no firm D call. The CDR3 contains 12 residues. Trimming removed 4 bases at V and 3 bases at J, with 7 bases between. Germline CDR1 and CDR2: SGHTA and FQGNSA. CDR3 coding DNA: TGTGCCAGCAGCTCCACCTTCTACGAGCAGTACTTC. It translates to CASSSTFYEQYF.

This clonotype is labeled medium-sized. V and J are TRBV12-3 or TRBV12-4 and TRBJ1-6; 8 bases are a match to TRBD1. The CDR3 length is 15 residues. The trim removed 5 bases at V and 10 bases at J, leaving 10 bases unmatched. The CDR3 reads CASSPSGTGGSPLHF. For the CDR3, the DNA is TGTGCCAGCAGTCCCTCCGGGACAGGCGGGTCACCCCTCCACTTT.

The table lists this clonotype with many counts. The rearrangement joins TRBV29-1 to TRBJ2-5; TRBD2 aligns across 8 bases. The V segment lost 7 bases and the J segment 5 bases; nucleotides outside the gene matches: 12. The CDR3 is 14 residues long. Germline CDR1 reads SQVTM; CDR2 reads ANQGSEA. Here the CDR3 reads CSAAVSGIRETQYF. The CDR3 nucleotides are TGCAGCGCAGCGGTTAGCGGGATACGGGAGACCCAGTACTTC.

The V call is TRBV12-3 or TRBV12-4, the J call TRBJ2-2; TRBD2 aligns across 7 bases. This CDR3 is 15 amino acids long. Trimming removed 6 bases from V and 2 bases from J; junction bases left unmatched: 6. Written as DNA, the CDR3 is TGTGCCAGCAGCCTCATAGCGGGCAACACCGGGGAGCTGTTTTTT. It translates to CASSLIAGNTGELFF.

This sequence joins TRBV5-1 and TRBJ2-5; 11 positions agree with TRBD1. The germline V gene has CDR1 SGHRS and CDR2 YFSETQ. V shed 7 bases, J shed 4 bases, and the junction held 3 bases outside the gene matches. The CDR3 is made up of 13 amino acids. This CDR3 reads CASGTGGAETQYF. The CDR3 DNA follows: TGCGCCAGCGGGACAGGGGGTGCAGAGACCCAGTACTTC.

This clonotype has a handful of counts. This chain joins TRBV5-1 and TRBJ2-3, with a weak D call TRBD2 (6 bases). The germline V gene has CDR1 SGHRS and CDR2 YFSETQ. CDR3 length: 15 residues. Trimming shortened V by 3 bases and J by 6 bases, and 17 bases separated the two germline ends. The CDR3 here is CASSSRDSNRDTQYF. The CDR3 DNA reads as TGCGCCAGCAGCTCCCGGGACTCCAATAGGGATACGCAGTATTTT.

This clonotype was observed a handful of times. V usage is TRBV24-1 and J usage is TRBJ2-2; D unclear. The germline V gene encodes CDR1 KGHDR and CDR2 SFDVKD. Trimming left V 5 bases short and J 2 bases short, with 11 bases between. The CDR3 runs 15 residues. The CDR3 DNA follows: TGTGCCACCAGTGCGGCAGGTGGAAACACCGGGGAGCTGTTTTTT. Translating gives CATSAAGGNTGELFF.

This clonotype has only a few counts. In DNA, the CDR3 is TGTGCCAGCAGCTCCCTAGGCGGACAGGGCAACACCGGGGAGCTGTTTTTT. Protein sequence: CASSSLGGQGNTGELFF. V usage is TRBV11-2 and J usage is TRBJ2-2, with 8 nucleotides matching TRBD1. Germline CDR1 reads SGHAT; CDR2 reads FQNNGV. Trimming removed 4 bases from V and 2 bases from J; junction bases left unmatched: 9. The CDR3 runs 17 residues.

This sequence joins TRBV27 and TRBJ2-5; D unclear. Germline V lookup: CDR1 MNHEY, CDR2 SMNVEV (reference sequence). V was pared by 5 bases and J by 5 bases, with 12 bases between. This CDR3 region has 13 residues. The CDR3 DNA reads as TGTGCCAGCAGTCCCCAGGTGGAGGAGACCCAGTACTTC. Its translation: CASSPQVEETQYF.

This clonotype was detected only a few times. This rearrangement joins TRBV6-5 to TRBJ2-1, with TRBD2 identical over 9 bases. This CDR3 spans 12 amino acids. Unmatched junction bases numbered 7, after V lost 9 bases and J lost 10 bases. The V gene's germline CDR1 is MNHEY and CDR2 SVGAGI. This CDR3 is CASARTSDEQFF. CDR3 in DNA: TGTGCCAGTGCCAGGACTAGCGACGAGCAGTTCTTC.

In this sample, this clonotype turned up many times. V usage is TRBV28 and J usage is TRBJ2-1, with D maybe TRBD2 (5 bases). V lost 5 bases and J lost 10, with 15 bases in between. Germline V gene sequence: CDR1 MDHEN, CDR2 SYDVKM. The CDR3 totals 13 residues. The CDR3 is CASSPLARREQFF. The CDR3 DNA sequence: TGTGCCAGCAGTCCCCTAGCCCGAAGAGAGCAGTTCTTC.

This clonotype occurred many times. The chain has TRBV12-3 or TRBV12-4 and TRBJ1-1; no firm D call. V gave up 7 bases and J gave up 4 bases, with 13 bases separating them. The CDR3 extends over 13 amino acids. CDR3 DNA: TGTGCCAGCATGCTGGAGTGGGGCACTGAAGCTTTCTTT. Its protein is CASMLEWGTEAFF.